This T cell receptor beta chain was sequenced during a study of chemoradiotherapy in HPV16-positive cancers. Study results and caveats: Functional assays defining HPV-specific T cells used only a couple of HPV16-positive patients. In HPV16-positive patients, HPV-responsive T-cell expansion tracked better recurrence-free survival.

With regard to this clone: Its antigen is not identified.

Repeated repertoire sampling spanned the course of chemoradiotherapy. Per the germline V gene, CDR1 is SGHRS and CDR2 is YFSETQ. This CDR3 comprises 15 residues. Trimming shortened V by 0 bases and J by 5 bases, and 14 bases separated the two germline ends. Libraries were prepared by immunoSEQ multiplex PCR; TCRdb keeps only in-frame clonotypes and omits some of them. This table holds over 10,000 clones, roughly 80% found once. Specimen collection occurred from a patient who underwent chemoradiotherapy. The chain carries TRBV5-1 and TRBJ1-1, with D unresolved. The clonotype was recovered from a human donor with HPV-associated anogenital cancer. The CDR3 nucleotides read TGCGCCAGCAGCTTGGCGCCAGAGGGTAAGACTGAAGCTTTCTTT. Amino acid sequence: CASSLAPEGKTEAFF.